Listed here is a single T cell receptor (beta chain). With 4 bases removed from V and 4 bases from J, the gap between germline ends came to 11 bases. The length of the CDR3 is 13 residues. Germline-derived CDR1 and CDR2 are SGHTA and FQGNSA. RNA was extracted with the RNeasy kit, and a quantity of about 0.45 to 1 ug was reverse transcribed using random hexamers. TCRdb re-called the immunoSEQ multiplex PCR reads with MiXCR, one entry per CDR3 protein. The profile shows tens of thousands of distinct CDR3 sequences, more than 80% of them singletons. This sample is part of a study of CD8 T cells in Susac syndrome.

The clonotype comes from a human donor in good health. Sample: CD8+ T cells from PBMCs. The chain combines TRBV7-2 with TRBJ2-7, with D unresolved. The CDR3 region has the DNA TGTGCCAGCAGCTCCCCGGTCGGGTACGAGCAGTACTTC. Translation: CASSSPVGYEQYF.